This TCR beta chain was obtained from a study of OX40 agonist ivuxolimab in advanced cancers. Study-level background: Ivuxolimab was an agonistic, fully human IgG2 monoclonal antibody directed against OX40 (CD134), a costimulatory receptor. Intravenous ivuxolimab was administered to patients every 2 weeks at six dose levels: 0.01, 0.1, 0.3, 1.5, 3 and 10 mg/kg. Peripheral TCRbeta sequencing was intended to test whether TCR sequence diversity was altered and clonal T-cell expansion was caused by ivuxolimab. A male proportion of 70% to 90% and a mean age of roughly 58 years, ranging from about 20 to 79, were recorded for the dose-escalation cohort. Among the 52 dose-escalation patients, about 19 had hepatocellular carcinoma, 15 or so melanoma, 9 renal cell carcinoma and 9 head and neck cancer. Patients were allowed to have had prior anti-PD-1, anti-PD-L1 or anti-CTLA-4 therapy, and more than 30% of the dose-escalation patients had previously received checkpoint inhibitors. The monotherapy dose-escalation portion (N = 52 patients) of the phase I ivuxolimab trial is reported in the paper. Partial responses occurred in three dose-escalation patients, of whom one had hepatocellular carcinoma and two had cutaneous melanoma. The investigation overall reported the following: After ivuxolimab, more expanded clones were found on average in CD8+ T cells than in CD4+ T cells. Low levels of normalized T-cell clonal expansion were also shown by some nonresponding patients. The antigen specificity of the peripheral T cells that underwent clonal expansion was not determined. In partial responders in the 0.1-3.0 mg/kg groups, normalized peripheral clonal expansion was found to be among the lowest, especially among CD8+ T cells. At doses from 0.1 to 3.0 mg/kg, clonal expansion was seen in both CD4+ and CD8+ blood T cells between baseline and week 6.

Genomic DNA was isolated from the sorted cells so that the TCRbeta CDR3 region could be sequenced. The immunoSEQ Assay was used to sequence the TCRbeta CDR3 regions. In its TCRdb copy, this immuneACCESS table keeps in-frame sequences only and misses some clones. Where compared with another copy, unresolved V genes explain less than half of these, and the others have no known cause. The sample data list some 96,000 clones, and more than 85% of these were observed just once. The leading ten clones occupy approximately 0.55% of the sample. On this clone: Its antigen target is currently unknown. No much larger clone exists at a distance of one base, and base qualities are not known.

The germline V gene gives CDR1 as SGHTA and CDR2 as FQGTGA. The V and J ends are trimmed by 6 bases and 2 bases, leaving 1 base between them. Its CDR3 holds 11 amino acids, cysteine through phenylalanine. The retained sequence is limited to the CDR3, 33 bases, with the frame set at the first base. The trial excluded patients who had a history of autoimmune disease or were on systemic immunosuppression. Peripheral blood for TCR sequencing was drawn from every dose cohort at baseline, at cycle 4 day 1 and at cycle 7 day 1. Samples came from an open-label, multicenter, first-in-human phase I dose-escalation trial of ivuxolimab. Adults with locally advanced or metastatic melanoma, renal cell carcinoma, hepatocellular carcinoma or head and neck squamous cell carcinoma were enrolled in the trial. CD4+ and CD8+ T cells were sorted separately from peripheral blood before TCR sequencing.

Sequenced material: CD4+ or CD8+ T cells sorted from blood, taken in a trial of the OX40 agonist ivuxolimab. The V gene is TRBV7-3 and the J gene is TRBJ2-2; the D gene is unclear. The source of this sequence is an adult with an advanced solid tumor such as melanoma, head and neck, liver or kidney cancer. The CDR3 region: CASSNTGELFF. The DNA sequence is as follows: TGTGCCAGCAGTAACACCGGGGAGCTGTTTTTT.